The 16 T cell receptor beta chains below all came from one sample that was sequenced in a study of blood T cell repertoires in COVID-19. TCRdb's copy holds only in-frame clones and misses some; the assay was immunoSEQ multiplex PCR. The sample carries under 200,000 clones, 75% to 95% recorded once. Sequenced input: peripheral blood. The receptors come from a man over 45 with acute or convalescent COVID-19.

The rearrangement joins TRBV7-3 to TRBJ1-1; 7 bases align to TRBD1. CDR3 length equals 13 residues. V lost 5 bases, J lost 4 bases, and 4 bases stayed unmatched. CDR1 and CDR2 (germline): SGHTA, FQGTGA. CDR3 bases: TGTGCCAGCAGCCCCGGGACAGCCACTGAAGCTTTCTTT. Translating gives CASSPGTATEAFF.

The chain employs TRBV6-2 or TRBV6-3 and TRBJ2-1; D is possibly TRBD1 or TRBD2 (6 bases each). V was pared by 6 bases and J by 10 bases, with 22 bases between. The germline gives CDR1 MNHEY, CDR2 SVGEGT. CDR3 length equals 15 residues. CDR3 bases: TGTGCCAGCAGCCCGGGGGCTGGGCGGACGGGGGAGCAGTTCTTC. The encoded protein is CASSPGAGRTGEQFF.

This clone was found once. The chain is built from TRBV3-1 (or the pseudogene TRBV3-2) and TRBJ2-1; 9 nucleotides agree with TRBD2. CDR3 length equals 17 residues. The trim removed 0 bases at V and 6 bases at J, leaving 9 bases unmatched. Per germline, CDR1 LGHDT and CDR2 YNNKEL (reference sequence). The CDR3 is CASSQDIRVSGSNEQFF. The DNA for the CDR3 is TGTGCCAGCAGCCAAGATATCAGGGTTAGCGGGAGCAATGAGCAGTTCTTC.

The genes are TRBV6-2 or TRBV6-3 and TRBJ2-6; TRBD2 matches at 12 bases. The CDR3 spans 20 residues. Germline CDR1 reads MNHEY; CDR2 reads SVGEGT. Trimming took 2 bases from V and 2 from J; bases not matched to a gene: 10. CDR3 in amino acids: CASSYPLWASGGAGANVLTF. CDR3 nucleotide sequence: TGTGCCAGCAGTTACCCACTATGGGCTAGCGGGGGGGCTGGGGCCAACGTCCTGACTTTC.

V usage is TRBV19 and J usage is TRBJ2-1; TRBD2 might be the D (6 bases). This CDR3 contains 14 residues. Germline lookup yields CDR1 LNHDA and CDR2 SQIVND (reference sequence). The V end lost 3 bases, the J end lost 16 bases, and 22 bases lay between the germline ends. The CDR3 here is CASSMINGGGASFF. The CDR3 DNA follows: TGTGCCAGTAGTATGATAAATGGCGGAGGGGCGAGTTTCTTC.

The genes are TRBV6-6 and TRBJ1-3; 7 bases agree with TRBD1. The V segment lost 5 bases and the J segment 8 bases; nucleotides outside the gene matches: 18. Per the germline V gene, CDR1 is MNHNY and CDR2 is SVGAGI (reference sequence). The CDR3 covers 17 residues. As DNA, the CDR3 is TGTGCCAGCAGTCCAGTGACAGGGCGCCTTGGGCGCTACACCATATATTTT. It translates to CASSPVTGRLGRYTIYF.

This chain links TRBV5-4 with TRBJ1-1; possibly TRBD1 for D (5 bases). The germline V and J ends were trimmed by 9 bases and 3 bases, with 18 bases remaining between them. This CDR3 is built from 14 residues. Germline-derived CDR1 and CDR2 are SGHNT and YYREEE (reference sequence). The CDR3 nucleotides are TGTGCCATCAGGGAGTTTGGTCGGCACACTGAAGCTTTCTTT. Translated: CAIREFGRHTEAFF. The variable domain in full, with the rest retrieved from reference TRBV5-4 and TRBJ1-1, is ETGVTQSPTHLIKTRGQQVTLRCSSQSGHNTVSWYQQALGQGPQFIFQYYREEENGRGNFPPRFSGLQFPNYSSELNVNALELDDSALYLCAIREFGRHTEAFFGQGTRLTVV.

This clone was seen a handful of times. The chain carries TRBV4-1 and TRBJ2-7; 7 nucleotides align to TRBD2. J lost 3 bases, V lost 0 bases, and 5 bases had no gene match. This CDR3 is built from 15 residues. CDR1 MGHRA and CDR2 YSYEKL come from the germline V gene. CDR3 amino acids: CASSQESTSVYEQYF. CDR3 sequence (DNA): TGCGCCAGCAGCCAAGAGAGTACTAGCGTCTACGAGCAGTACTTC.

The rearrangement links TRBV18 to TRBJ2-5, with 9 bases lining up with TRBD2. There are 16 residues in the CDR3. The trim removed 6 bases at V and 2 bases at J, leaving 10 bases unmatched. In germline, CDR1 is KGHSH, CDR2 LQKENI. CDR3 residues: CASSDTSGFLQETQYF. CDR3 bases: TGTGCCAGCTCGGATACTAGCGGGTTCCTGCAAGAGACCCAGTACTTC.

The chain joins TRBV15 to TRBJ2-6; perhaps TRBD1 as D (6 bases). The CDR3 is made up of 18 amino acids. Trimming shortened V by 7 bases and J by 0 bases, and 19 bases separated the two germline ends. Germline CDR1 is LNHNV and CDR2 is YYDKDF (reference sequence). CDR3 loop: CATTKRGQLSSGANVLTF. In DNA form, the CDR3 reads TGTGCCACCACTAAAAGAGGACAGTTAAGCTCTGGGGCCAACGTCCTGACTTTC.

The gene calls are TRBV19 and TRBJ1-6; tentative D call: TRBD1 (5 bases). The CDR3 has 14 residues. Trimming removed 6 bases at V and 7 bases at J, with 13 bases between. The germline V gene has CDR1 LNHDA and CDR2 SQIVND (reference sequence). The CDR3 loop is CASSPGIRNSPLHF. CDR3 DNA: TGTGCCAGTAGCCCAGGGATCCGGAATTCACCCCTCCACTTT.

In regard to this clone: The same CDR3 is also encoded by other DNA sequences in this sample. The V call is TRBV5-1, the J call TRBJ2-7; TRBD2 is a possible D gene (5 bases). The CDR3 is 14 amino acids. Trimming pared 0 bases from V and 0 bases from J, leaving 7 bases between. Germline CDR1 SGHRS, CDR2 YFSETQ. CDR3 loop: CASSLVGSSYEQYF. CDR3 sequence (DNA): TGCGCCAGCAGCTTGGTTGGGAGCTCCTACGAGCAGTACTTC. Filled out from reference TRBV5-1 and TRBJ2-7, the complete variable domain reads KAGVTQTPRYLIKTRGQQVTLSCSPISGHRSVSWYQQTPGQGLQFLFEYFSETQRNKGNFPGRFSGRQFSNSRSEMNVSTLELGDSALYLCASSLVGSSYEQYFGPGTRLTVT.

This clone was counted a single time. The rearrangement uses TRBV2 and TRBJ2-1, with 11 bases lining up with TRBD2. CDR3 length: 15 amino acids. Germline CDR1 reads SNHLY; CDR2 reads FYNNEI. The V segment lost 8 bases and the J segment 4 bases; nucleotides outside the gene matches: 7. The CDR3 protein is CASGLTSGSYNEQFF. CDR3 sequence (DNA): TGTGCCAGCGGACTAACTAGCGGGAGTTACAATGAGCAGTTCTTC. The entire variable domain, with the rest obtained from reference TRBV2 and TRBJ2-1, is as follows: EPEVTQTPSHQVTQMGQEVILRCVPISNHLYFYWYRQILGQKVEFLVSFYNNEISEKSEIFDDQFSVERPDGSNFTLKIRSTKLEDSAMYFCASGLTSGSYNEQFFGPGTRLTVL.

This clone was seen once. The chain combines TRBV7-2 with TRBJ2-6, with 7 bases aligning to TRBD1. CDR3 size: 16 residues. Germline V gene lookup returns CDR1 SGHTA and CDR2 FQGNSA. J lost 2 bases, V lost 5 bases, and 6 bases had no gene match. CDR3: CASSITGVAGANVLTF. The CDR3 region has the DNA TGTGCCAGCAGCATCACAGGGGTGGCTGGGGCCAACGTCCTGACTTTC.

This clone occurred once. The rearrangement uses TRBV27 and TRBJ1-5; TRBD1 aligns across 10 bases. Germline-derived CDR1 and CDR2 are MNHEY and SMNVEV (reference sequence). Trimming at V came to 5 bases and at J to 4 bases, leaving 14 bases not matched to a gene. The CDR3 runs to 18 residues. CDR3 sequence: CASSPLAGTGVLNQPQHF. In nucleotides, the CDR3 is TGTGCCAGCAGTCCCCTAGCAGGGACAGGGGTCCTGAATCAGCCCCAGCATTTT.

The rearrangement joins TRBV4-3 to TRBJ1-5, with D possibly matching TRBD1 (5 bases). Per germline, CDR1 LGHNA and CDR2 YSLEER. This CDR3 has 15 amino acids. Trimming shortened V by 0 bases and J by 5 bases, and 11 bases separated the two germline ends. Here the CDR3 DNA reads TGCGCCAGCAGCCAAGATCGGGGAGGGGATCAGCCCCAGCATTTT. Translation gives CASSQDRGGDQPQHF.